These 28 T cell receptor beta chains were all obtained from the same sample, sequenced in a study of T cells in Graves' hyperthyroidism and ophthalmopathy. RNA transcripts provided the source from which TCR beta CDR3 regions were amplified. HTBI primers drove first-round RT-PCR of the TCR CDR3. TCRdb called the multiplex PCR reads again in MiXCR, with one record for every CDR3 protein. There are approximately 620,000 distinct CDR3 sequences in the sample; roughly a sixth occur only once, and around 3.5% lies in the top ten. The sequencing sample was made of blood. The receptors come from a woman aged 40-49 years with Graves' ophthalmopathy.

This clonotype was found a few times. The chain employs TRBV6-1 and TRBJ1-1; TRBD1 might be the D (5 bases). This CDR3 is built from 14 residues. V lost 7 bases to trimming and J lost 3 bases, with 15 bases between them. CDR1 and CDR2 (germline): MNHNS, SASEGT. The CDR3 DNA is TGTGCCAGCAACTTTCGGGGGTTGGACACTGAAGCTTTCTTT. It codes for CASNFRGLDTEAFF.

V and J are TRBV9 and TRBJ2-2, with 16 bases fitting TRBD2. In germline, CDR1 is SGDLS, CDR2 YYNGEE. This CDR3 comprises 18 residues. V trimming: 4 bases; J trimming: 1 base; junction bases outside the gene matches: 4. The CDR3 bases are TGTGCCAGCAGCCGAGGGACTAGCGGGAGGGAGAACACCGGGGAGCTGTTTTTT. Protein: CASSRGTSGRENTGELFF.

At least ten counts were recorded for this clonotype. This chain links TRBV27 with TRBJ2-7; TRBD1 might be the D (5 bases). Germline CDR1 and CDR2: MNHEY and SMNVEV (reference sequence). The germline V and J ends were trimmed by 3 bases and 6 bases, with 12 bases remaining between them. This CDR3 has 13 amino acids. In DNA, the CDR3 is TGTGCCAGCAGTTTGACGACAGCTCGCGAGCAGTACTTC. Protein sequence: CASSLTTAREQYF.

On this clonotype: Given the absence of the conserved phenylalanine or tryptophan at the CDR3 end, a read error is likely. This chain connects TRBV12-3 or TRBV12-4 to TRBJ2-6; no clear D. Deletions cut 5 bases from V and 1 base from J, with 6 bases between. The CDR3 consists of 14 residues. This chain's CDR3 is CASSDTSGANVLTS. For the CDR3, the DNA is TGTGCCAGCAGTGACACGTCTGGGGCCAACGTCCTGACTTCC.

The chain joins TRBV20-1 to TRBJ2-1; the match to TRBD1 covers 12 bases. V trimming: 6 bases; J trimming: 7 bases; junction bases outside the gene matches: 7. Per germline, CDR1 DFQATT and CDR2 SNEGSKA (reference sequence). This CDR3 has 14 amino acids. CDR3 DNA: TGCAGTGCCGCCGGGACAGGGGGCTTGAATGAGCAGTTCTTC. It is translated as CSAAGTGGLNEQFF.

At least ten counts were recorded for this clonotype. The chain couples TRBV12-3 or TRBV12-4 to TRBJ1-5, with a weak D call TRBD1 (6 bases). Trimming stripped 3 bases from V and 3 bases from J, with 9 bases between. The length of the CDR3 is 14 residues. CDR3 DNA sequence: TGTGCCAGCAGTTTCGGACAGAACAATCAGCCCCAGCATTTT. This sequence encodes CASSFGQNNQPQHF.

This clonotype occurred many times. V usage is TRBV2 and J usage is TRBJ1-4; 7 nucleotides match TRBD1. The CDR3 extends over 14 amino acids. Unmatched junction bases numbered 10, after V lost 8 bases and J lost 7 bases. CDR1 SNHLY and CDR2 FYNNEI come from the germline V gene. Written as DNA, the CDR3 is TGTGCCAGCGTTGGGACAGCAGCTCGTGAAAAACTGTTTTTT. Its translation is CASVGTAAREKLFF.

This clonotype was detected many times. The rearrangement links TRBV11-2 to TRBJ2-5; TRBD2 agrees at 13 bases. The V segment lost 5 bases and the J segment 7 bases; nucleotides outside the gene matches: 7. The CDR3 runs 15 residues. Germline V CDR1 and CDR2: SGHAT, FQNNGV. CDR3 DNA sequence: TGTGCCAGCAGCCCCGGACTAGCGGGAGTTGGGACCCAGTACTTC. Protein product: CASSPGLAGVGTQYF.

This clonotype was counted many times. The chain employs TRBV20-1 and TRBJ2-7; tentatively, D is TRBD1 or TRBD2 (6 bases each). This CDR3 spans 15 amino acids. V gave up 0 bases and J gave up 2 bases, with 14 bases separating them. The germline V gene has CDR1 DFQATT and CDR2 SNEGSKA (reference sequence). CDR3 sequence reads: CSARDLNGGTYEQYF. The DNA for the CDR3 is TGCAGTGCTAGAGATCTTAACGGGGGCACCTACGAGCAGTACTTC.

The chain uses TRBV20-1 and TRBJ1-2; TRBD1 aligns across 8 bases. The CDR3 contains 15 residues. Germline V lookup: CDR1 DFQATT, CDR2 SNEGSKA (reference sequence). V was clipped by 5 bases and J by 4 bases; unmatched bases: 12. The CDR3 coding sequence is TGCAGTGCTGTTAGCGGGCAGGGGGCGGGCTATGGCTACACCTTC. Translated, it gives CSAVSGQGAGYGYTF.

The genes are TRBV29-1 and TRBJ2-7; TRBD1 matches 10 bases. The CDR3 totals 12 residues. J was trimmed by 8 bases and V by 4 bases; bases with no gene match: 5. Looked up from germline, CDR1 is SQVTM and CDR2 is ANQGSEA. The CDR3 coding sequence is TGCAGCGTTGGGGGGGGACAGGGGAAGCAGTACTTC. Translation gives CSVGGGQGKQYF.

In its sample, this clonotype was seen many times. J is TRBJ2-7 and V is TRBV11-2, with D possibly being TRBD1 (5 bases). The CDR3 totals 17 residues. Germline values: CDR1 SGHAT, CDR2 FQNNGV. The V gene lost 5 bases and the J gene lost 0 bases, with 20 bases spanning the gap. The CDR3 loop is CASSARGRGEYSYEQYF. The CDR3 DNA reads as TGTGCCAGCAGCGCTAGGGGTCGCGGAGAGTACTCCTACGAGCAGTACTTC.

In its sample, this clonotype was seen many times. The rearrangement uses TRBV12-3 or TRBV12-4 and TRBJ2-3; 9 bases are shared with TRBD2. The CDR3 totals 15 residues. Germline trimming cut 6 bases from V and 5 bases from J; bases unmatched to any gene: 9. Here the CDR3 reads CASSRQREAIDTQYF. The CDR3 bases are TGTGCCAGCAGCCGACAGCGGGAGGCAATAGATACGCAGTATTTT.

The chain joins TRBV18 to TRBJ2-1, with 9 bases identical to TRBD2. Trimming removed 2 bases from V and 5 bases from J; junction bases left unmatched: 4. Looked up from germline, CDR1 is KGHSH and CDR2 is LQKENI. The CDR3 loop spans 15 amino acids. For the CDR3, the DNA is TGTGCCAGCTCACCAATCGCGGGAGGGGACAATGAGCAGTTCTTC. Its translation is CASSPIAGGDNEQFF.

This clonotype was detected a few times. The chain couples TRBV12-3 or TRBV12-4 to TRBJ2-1; D is ambiguous. V was pared by 3 bases and J by 7 bases, with 16 bases between. The CDR3 length is 15 residues. CDR3 bases: TGTGCCAGCAGTTTGCCGGAATCGGGTCCGAATGAGCAGTTCTTC. This codes for CASSLPESGPNEQFF.

The chain combines TRBV30 with TRBJ2-3, with 8 bases that match TRBD2. Per germline, CDR1 GTSNPN and CDR2 SVGIG (reference sequence). This CDR3 contains 14 residues. The V gene end was trimmed by 3 bases and the J gene end by 5 bases; junction bases not matched to a gene: 7. CDR3 sequence reads: CAWSRAGELDTQYF. The CDR3, as DNA: TGTGCCTGGAGCCGAGCGGGAGAGCTAGATACGCAGTATTTT. Using reference TRBV30 and TRBJ2-3 for the parts outside the CDR3, the full variable domain is SQTIHQWPATLVQPVGSPLSLECTVEGTSNPNLYWYRQAAGRGLQLLFYSVGIGQISSEVPQNLSASRPQDRQFILSSKKLLLSDSGFYLCAWSRAGELDTQYFGPGTRLTVL.

This clonotype was picked up many times. The V call is TRBV5-6, the J call TRBJ2-3, with D unresolved. CDR3 length equals 14 residues. The germline V gene encodes CDR1 SGHDT and CDR2 YYEEEE. The ends were cut back, 2 bases at V and 4 bases at J, with 11 bases in the middle. This chain's CDR3 is CASSLYEKADTQYF. The CDR3 DNA reads as TGTGCCAGCAGCTTATACGAGAAAGCAGATACGCAGTATTTT. The full variable domain, completed using reference TRBV5-6 and TRBJ2-3, is DAGVTQSPTHLIKTRGQQVTLRCSPKSGHDTVSWYQQALGQGPQFIFQYYEEEERQRGNFPDRFSGHQFPNYSSELNVNALLLGDSALYLCASSLYEKADTQYFGPGTRLTVL.

This clonotype was detected a few times. This sequence joins TRBV29-1 and TRBJ2-7; weak D call: TRBD1 (6 bases). Germline V gives CDR1 SQVTM, CDR2 ANQGSEA. Trimming left V 0 bases short and J 2 bases short, with 14 bases between. The CDR3 sequence is 15 residues long. The CDR3 region is CSVEDPGDTTYEQYF. DNA of the CDR3: TGCAGCGTTGAAGATCCTGGGGACACAACCTACGAGCAGTACTTC.

With respect to this clonotype: A clone one base away is much larger, so this may be a read error. V gene TRBV30 combines with J gene TRBJ1-6, with D possibly TRBD1 on 5 matching bases. From germline, CDR1 is GTSNPN and CDR2 SVGIG (reference sequence). The CDR3 contains 14 residues. V was shortened by 5 bases and J by 10 bases, with 18 bases between the two germline ends. CDR3 sequence: CAWGQGHLGSPLHF. The CDR3 coding sequence is TGTGCCTGGGGGCAGGGTCACCTAGGGTCACCCCTCCACTTT.

CDR3 region: CSANDRGSTGELFF. DNA for the CDR3: TGCAGTGCCAACGACAGGGGAAGCACCGGGGAGCTGTTTTTT. The chain has TRBV20-1 and TRBJ2-2; 8 bases match TRBD1. Per the germline V gene, CDR1 is DFQATT and CDR2 is SNEGSKA (reference sequence). There are 14 residues in the CDR3. The V segment lost 6 bases and the J segment 4 bases; nucleotides outside the gene matches: 7.

In its sample, this clonotype was seen a few times. The genes are TRBV4-1 and TRBJ1-5; 8 bases match TRBD1. Germline V gene sequence: CDR1 MGHRA, CDR2 YSYEKL. The CDR3 has 15 residues. J gave up 7 bases and V 4 bases, and 9 bases lay outside the gene matches. The CDR3 sequence is CASSPLRTGQQPQHF. The CDR3 coding sequence is TGCGCCAGCAGCCCCCTCCGGACAGGGCAGCAGCCCCAGCATTTT.

The table lists this clonotype with many counts. V and J are TRBV28 and TRBJ2-3; 13 nucleotides align to TRBD2. CDR1 and CDR2 (germline): MDHEN, SYDVKM. V lost 5 bases to trimming and J lost 5 bases; unmatched junction nucleotides: 4. The CDR3 is made up of 15 amino acids. The CDR3 DNA reads as TGTGCCAGCAGTCTACTAGCGGGAGGGTTAGATACGCAGTATTTT. Protein: CASSLLAGGLDTQYF. The variable domain in full, completed from reference TRBV28 and TRBJ2-3, reads DVKVTQSSRYLVKRTGEKVFLECVQDMDHENMFWYRQDPGLGLRLIYFSYDVKMKEKGDIPEGYSVSREKKERFSLILESASTNQTSMYLCASSLLAGGLDTQYFGPGTRLTVL.

This clonotype came up many times. The J gene is TRBJ2-2, the V gene TRBV30, with 9 nucleotides matching TRBD1. The CDR3 extends over 16 amino acids. The germline gives CDR1 GTSNPN, CDR2 SVGIG (reference sequence). The J segment lost 6 bases and the V segment lost 0 bases, leaving 8 bases of the junction unmatched. The chain's CDR3 is CAWSVHRGLGAGELFF. The CDR3 DNA follows: TGTGCCTGGAGTGTCCACAGGGGGCTAGGGGCCGGGGAGCTGTTTTTT. Full variable domain (rest looked up from reference TRBV30 and TRBJ2-2): SQTIHQWPATLVQPVGSPLSLECTVEGTSNPNLYWYRQAAGRGLQLLFYSVGIGQISSEVPQNLSASRPQDRQFILSSKKLLLSDSGFYLCAWSVHRGLGAGELFFGEGSRLTVL.

Ten or more counts support this clonotype. The chain links TRBV11-2 to TRBJ1-5; 7 bases map to TRBD1. This CDR3 is 16 amino acids long. In germline, CDR1 is SGHAT, CDR2 FQNNGV. V lost 4 bases and J lost 5; bases outside the gene matches: 11. In DNA, the CDR3 is TGTGCCAGCAGCTCTTCAACCGGGACAGATCATCAGCCCCAGCATTTT. It is translated as CASSSSTGTDHQPQHF.

In its sample, this clonotype was seen many times. The chain employs TRBV20-1 and TRBJ1-5; possible D gene TRBD1, 5 bases. Germline assignment: CDR1 DFQATT and CDR2 SNEGSKA (reference sequence). V lost 4 bases and J lost 0, with 13 bases in between. The CDR3 has 15 amino acids. As DNA, the CDR3 is TGCAGTGCTAACGGAGGAGGGGCTAGCAATCAGCCCCAGCATTTT. Encoded protein: CSANGGGASNQPQHF.

In its sample, this clonotype was seen many times. The genes are TRBV3-1 and TRBJ2-7; a weak D match, TRBD2 (6 bases). Germline CDR1 LGHDT, CDR2 YNNKEL (reference sequence). With 4 bases removed from V and 2 bases from J, the gap between germline ends came to 15 bases. This CDR3 has 15 amino acids. CDR3 loop: CASSRSGTHTYEQYF. CDR3 in DNA: TGTGCCAGCAGCCGTTCCGGGACTCACACCTACGAGCAGTACTTC.

The gene calls are TRBV2 and TRBJ2-1; 10 bases map to TRBD2. CDR1 and CDR2 (germline): SNHLY, FYNNEI. The junction had 9 bases not matched to a gene; V was cut back by 4 bases and J by 6 bases. The CDR3 covers 16 residues. The CDR3 protein is CASSVRLAGAVNEQFF. The CDR3 DNA reads TGTGCCAGCAGTGTCCGCCTAGCGGGGGCCGTCAATGAGCAGTTCTTC.

The J gene is TRBJ2-1, the V gene TRBV7-2, with a possible D match to TRBD1 (7 bases). CDR3 length equals 15 residues. The germline gives CDR1 SGHTA, CDR2 FQGNSA. Trimming removed 0 bases at V and 10 bases at J, with 16 bases between. DNA of the CDR3: TGTGCCAGCAGCTTAGCTCTGGGCAGGGGGGTCGAGCAGTTCTTC. Translation gives CASSLALGRGVEQFF.